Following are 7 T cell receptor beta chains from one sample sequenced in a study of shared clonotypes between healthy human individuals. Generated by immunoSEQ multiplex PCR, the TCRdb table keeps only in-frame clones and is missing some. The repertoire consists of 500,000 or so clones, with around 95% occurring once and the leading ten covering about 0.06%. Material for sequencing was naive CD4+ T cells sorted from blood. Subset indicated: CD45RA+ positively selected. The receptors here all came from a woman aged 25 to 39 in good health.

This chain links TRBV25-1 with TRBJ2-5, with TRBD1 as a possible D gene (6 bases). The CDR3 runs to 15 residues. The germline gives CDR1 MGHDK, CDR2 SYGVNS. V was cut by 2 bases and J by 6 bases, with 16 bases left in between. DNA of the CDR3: TGTGCCAGCAGTGAACTGACGGGACACCGAAAGACCCAGTACTTC. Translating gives CASSELTGHRKTQYF.

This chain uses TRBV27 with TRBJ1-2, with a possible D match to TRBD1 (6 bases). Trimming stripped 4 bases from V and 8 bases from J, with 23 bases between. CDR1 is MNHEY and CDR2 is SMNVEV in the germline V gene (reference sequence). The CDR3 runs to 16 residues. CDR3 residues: CASSSLDQSGGEGYTF. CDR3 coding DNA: TGTGCCAGCAGTTCTCTGGATCAATCCGGGGGCGAAGGCTACACCTTC.

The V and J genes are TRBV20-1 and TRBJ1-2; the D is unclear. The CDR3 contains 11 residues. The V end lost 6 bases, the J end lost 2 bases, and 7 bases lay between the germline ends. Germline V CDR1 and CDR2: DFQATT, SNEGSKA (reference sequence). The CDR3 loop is CSADLNYGYTF. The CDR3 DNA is TGCAGTGCAGACTTGAACTATGGCTACACCTTC.

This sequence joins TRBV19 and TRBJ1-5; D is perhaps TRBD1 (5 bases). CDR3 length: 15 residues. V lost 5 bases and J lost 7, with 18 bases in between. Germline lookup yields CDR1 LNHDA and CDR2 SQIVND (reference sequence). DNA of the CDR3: TGTGCCAGTAGTCCAGGGCCGTTAGCGGGGCAGCCCCAGCATTTT. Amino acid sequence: CASSPGPLAGQPQHF.

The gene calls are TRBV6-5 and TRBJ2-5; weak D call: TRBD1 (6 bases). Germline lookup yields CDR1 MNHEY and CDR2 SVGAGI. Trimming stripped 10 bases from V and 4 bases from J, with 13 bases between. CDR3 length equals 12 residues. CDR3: CATSQGTETQYF. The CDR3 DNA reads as TGTGCCACCTCGCAGGGGACAGAGACCCAGTACTTC.

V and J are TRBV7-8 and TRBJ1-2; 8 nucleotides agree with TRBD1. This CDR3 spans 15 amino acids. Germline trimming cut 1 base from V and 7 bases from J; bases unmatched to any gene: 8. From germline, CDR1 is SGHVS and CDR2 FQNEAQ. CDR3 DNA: TGTGCCAGCAGCTTAGGGACCCAGGGGGCGGGTGGCTACACCTTC. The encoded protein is CASSLGTQGAGGYTF.

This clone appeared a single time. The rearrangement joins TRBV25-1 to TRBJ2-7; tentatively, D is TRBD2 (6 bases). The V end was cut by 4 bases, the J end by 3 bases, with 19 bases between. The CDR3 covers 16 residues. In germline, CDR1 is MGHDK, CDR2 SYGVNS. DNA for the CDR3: TGTGCCAGCAGTGTTTATGGGCGGGGTTCGGACTACGAGCAGTACTTC. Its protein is CASSVYGRGSDYEQYF.